This T cell receptor beta chain was recorded in a study of technical replicates of blood from a handful of donors. The assay was immunoSEQ multiplex PCR, and TCRdb's table has in-frame clones only and misses some. The sample lists 60,000 to 85,000 clones, 90% to 95% occurring once. This CDR3 spans 15 amino acids. Trimming cost V 4 bases and J 6 bases, with 16 bases left between them. Germline CDR1 MDHEN, CDR2 SYDVKM. The sample comprised T cells isolated from PBMCs. This clonotype originated in a human donor in good health. The chain couples TRBV28 to TRBJ2-1; D is undetermined. The CDR3 DNA reads TGTGCCAGCAGTTATGCAGGAAAAGAGTCCAATGAGCAGTTCTTC. Amino acids: CASSYAGKESNEQFF.